Listed below are T cell receptor beta chains from one sample, sequenced in a study of T cell responses to AZD1222 COVID-19 vaccine. Generated by immunoSEQ multiplex PCR, the TCRdb table keeps only in-frame clones and is missing some. The table lists over 110,000 clones, around 93% of them singletons. The sample in question was peripheral blood, obtained on day 0 of AZD1222 vaccination. The receptors were sampled from an adult in good health. Both conserved end residues are part of each CDR3. The order of the fields is CDR3 DNA, CDR3 protein, CDR3 length, D gene, clone size, J gene, V gene. A D gene is named only where the DNA matches it firmly. Clone size, where shown, is once, few, many, or a class for clones that have expanded.

CDR3 DNA: TGTGCCAGCAGTCTTGAGAGAGCCGGGGAGCTGTTTTTT
CDR3 protein: CASSLERAGELFF
CDR3 length: 13
D gene: .
clone size: once
J gene: TRBJ2-2
V gene: TRBV5-6

CDR3 DNA: TGTGCCAGCAGCCAGTGGTGGACAGGGATTAGGAATGAGCAGTTCTTC
CDR3 protein: CASSQWWTGIRNEQFF
CDR3 length: 16
D gene: TRBD1
clone size: .
J gene: TRBJ2-1
V gene: TRBV7-2

CDR3 DNA: TGTGCCAGCAGCTTAGGGGGAGCTACGCAGTATTTT
CDR3 protein: CASSLGGATQYF
CDR3 length: 12
D gene: .
clone size: .
J gene: TRBJ2-3
V gene: TRBV7-3

CDR3 DNA: TGTGCCAGTACCTTACAGGGTTCGCTTGATGGCTACACCTTC
CDR3 protein: CASTLQGSLDGYTF
CDR3 length: 14
D gene: .
clone size: once
J gene: TRBJ1-2
V gene: TRBV19

CDR3 DNA: TGTGCCAGCAGCTTAACTCGTTATAATTCACCCCTCCACTTT
CDR3 protein: CASSLTRYNSPLHF
CDR3 length: 14
D gene: .
clone size: .
J gene: TRBJ1-6
V gene: TRBV7-3

CDR3 DNA: TGCGCCAGCAGCCGAACAGGGGCCGCCGGGCAGCCCCAGCATTTT
CDR3 protein: CASSRTGAAGQPQHF
CDR3 length: 15
D gene: TRBD1
clone size: .
J gene: TRBJ1-5
V gene: TRBV4-1

CDR3 DNA: TGTGCCAGCAGCCCACGGCGTGGGGATGAAAAACTGTTTTTT
CDR3 protein: CASSPRRGDEKLFF
CDR3 length: 14
D gene: .
clone size: .
J gene: TRBJ1-4
V gene: TRBV7-2

CDR3 DNA: TGTGCCACCAGCAGAGATCATTTGGGTACGGAGGATGGCTACACCTTC
CDR3 protein: CATSRDHLGTEDGYTF
CDR3 length: 16
D gene: .
clone size: .
J gene: TRBJ1-2
V gene: TRBV15

CDR3 DNA: TGTGCCAGCAGTCCCCCTCAGAGAGGAGGGACAGATACGCAGTATTTT
CDR3 protein: CASSPPQRGGTDTQYF
CDR3 length: 16
D gene: .
clone size: .
J gene: TRBJ2-3
V gene: TRBV21-1

CDR3 DNA: TGTGCCAGCAGTATCCGGACGGCGAACTATGGCTACACCTTC
CDR3 protein: CASSIRTANYGYTF
CDR3 length: 14
D gene: .
clone size: .
J gene: TRBJ1-2
V gene: TRBV6-5

CDR3 DNA: TGTGCCAGCAGGGAGGGGATCCTAGCCAAAAACATTCAGTACTTC
CDR3 protein: CASREGILAKNIQYF
CDR3 length: 15
D gene: .
clone size: .
J gene: TRBJ2-4
V gene: TRBV7-2

CDR3 DNA: TGCGCCAGCAGCCATGAGCTGTCCAGTCTTGGCGAGCAGTACTTC
CDR3 protein: CASSHELSSLGEQYF
CDR3 length: 15
D gene: .
clone size: .
J gene: TRBJ2-7
V gene: TRBV5-1

CDR3 DNA: TGTGCCAGCAGTTACGTAACAACAGGGGTCGATGGCTACACCTTC
CDR3 protein: CASSYVTTGVDGYTF
CDR3 length: 15
D gene: TRBD1
clone size: .
J gene: TRBJ1-2
V gene: TRBV6-2/TRBV6-3

CDR3 DNA: TGTGCCAGCAGCGTGCCCTCGGGACACAGCAATGAGCAGTTCTTC
CDR3 protein: CASSVPSGHSNEQFF
CDR3 length: 15
D gene: .
clone size: medium-sized
J gene: TRBJ2-1
V gene: TRBV9

CDR3 DNA: TGTGCCAGCAGTCAACAGGGGGCCGGAACTAATGAAAAACTGTTTTTT
CDR3 protein: CASSQQGAGTNEKLFF
CDR3 length: 16
D gene: TRBD1
clone size: few
J gene: TRBJ1-4
V gene: TRBV5-4

CDR3 DNA: TGCAGCACTAGACAGGGTGGCACTGAAGCTTTCTTT
CDR3 protein: CSTRQGGTEAFF
CDR3 length: 12
D gene: TRBD1
clone size: few
J gene: TRBJ1-1
V gene: TRBV29-1

CDR3 DNA: TGTGCCAGCAGCTTAGGAGGGTTAGGATTCACCGGGGAGCTGTTTTTT
CDR3 protein: CASSLGGLGFTGELFF
CDR3 length: 16
D gene: .
clone size: .
J gene: TRBJ2-2
V gene: TRBV5-4

CDR3 DNA: TGTGCCAGCTCACTATTGCAGGGGGCTAATGAGCAGTTCTTC
CDR3 protein: CASSLLQGANEQFF
CDR3 length: 14
D gene: TRBD1
clone size: .
J gene: TRBJ2-1
V gene: TRBV18

CDR3 DNA: TGTGCCAGCAGCGTTGCGGGTAGGAGCTACACCTTC
CDR3 protein: CASSVAGRSYTF
CDR3 length: 12
D gene: .
clone size: .
J gene: TRBJ1-2
V gene: TRBV9

CDR3 DNA: TGCAGCGTTGGGGGACAGGGGGATAAACTGTTTTTT
CDR3 protein: CSVGGQGDKLFF
CDR3 length: 12
D gene: TRBD1
clone size: once
J gene: TRBJ1-4
V gene: TRBV29-1

CDR3 DNA: TGTGCCTGGAGTCCACAGGGTTACTATGGCTACACCTTC
CDR3 protein: CAWSPQGYYGYTF
CDR3 length: 13
D gene: .
clone size: .
J gene: TRBJ1-2
V gene: TRBV30

CDR3 DNA: TGTGCCAGTAGTATAGTAATGGCCGACGCTGGGGCCAACGTCCTGACTTTC
CDR3 protein: CASSIVMADAGANVLTF
CDR3 length: 17
D gene: .
clone size: .
J gene: TRBJ2-6
V gene: TRBV19

CDR3 DNA: TGTGCCAGCAGCCAAGATGAAACAGGGTCCTACGAGCAGTACTTC
CDR3 protein: CASSQDETGSYEQYF
CDR3 length: 15
D gene: .
clone size: few
J gene: TRBJ2-7
V gene: TRBV3-1/TRBV3-2

CDR3 DNA: TGTGCCATCAGCGGACAGGGTTCCGTTCAGCCCCAGCATTTT
CDR3 protein: CAISGQGSVQPQHF
CDR3 length: 14
D gene: TRBD1
clone size: .
J gene: TRBJ1-5
V gene: TRBV10-3

CDR3 DNA: TGTGCCAGCAGCTTCAGGCTAGCGGCTAGCACAGATACGCAGTATTTT
CDR3 protein: CASSFRLAASTDTQYF
CDR3 length: 16
D gene: TRBD2
clone size: .
J gene: TRBJ2-3
V gene: TRBV5-4

CDR3 DNA: TGTGCCAGCAGCTCAACAAACACTGAAGCTTTCTTT
CDR3 protein: CASSSTNTEAFF
CDR3 length: 12
D gene: .
clone size: .
J gene: TRBJ1-1
V gene: TRBV7-2

CDR3 DNA: TGTGCCAGCAGTTATCGGACTAGTGGGACCCAGTACTTC
CDR3 protein: CASSYRTSGTQYF
CDR3 length: 13
D gene: TRBD2
clone size: .
J gene: TRBJ2-5
V gene: TRBV6-5

CDR3 DNA: TGTGCCAGCAGCAAAGACGGGACCGCTACCTTCTCCTATAATTCACCCCTCCACTTT
CDR3 protein: CASSKDGTATFSYNSPLHF
CDR3 length: 19
D gene: .
clone size: .
J gene: TRBJ1-6
V gene: TRBV21-1

CDR3 DNA: TGTGCCAGCAGCGCCCAAGGACTAGCGGGAATCTACGAGCAGTACTTC
CDR3 protein: CASSAQGLAGIYEQYF
CDR3 length: 16
D gene: TRBD2
clone size: .
J gene: TRBJ2-7
V gene: TRBV9

CDR3 DNA: TGTGCCAGCAGCTTGATCGAAGGCTACACCTTC
CDR3 protein: CASSLIEGYTF
CDR3 length: 11
D gene: .
clone size: .
J gene: TRBJ1-2
V gene: TRBV5-6

CDR3 DNA: TGTGCCAGCAGCCCAGGGGCCAGCATCTACCAAGAGACCCAGTACTTC
CDR3 protein: CASSPGASIYQETQYF
CDR3 length: 16
D gene: .
clone size: .
J gene: TRBJ2-5
V gene: TRBV7-9

CDR3 DNA: TGTGCCAGCAGCTTTCGGGACAACTACGAGCAGTACTTC
CDR3 protein: CASSFRDNYEQYF
CDR3 length: 13
D gene: .
clone size: .
J gene: TRBJ2-7
V gene: TRBV11-3

CDR3 DNA: TGTGCCAGCAGCTTGCCAGGTCCCGGGGAGCTGTTTTTT
CDR3 protein: CASSLPGPGELFF
CDR3 length: 13
D gene: .
clone size: once
J gene: TRBJ2-2
V gene: TRBV5-4

CDR3 DNA: TGTGCCAGCAGCCCCCTCGGGTCTGTATCCCCGGACAATGAGCAGTTCTTC
CDR3 protein: CASSPLGSVSPDNEQFF
CDR3 length: 17
D gene: .
clone size: few
J gene: TRBJ2-1
V gene: TRBV7-3

CDR3 DNA: TGCGCCAGCAGCTTCGGGACCCTCTTACCAGATACGCAGTATTTT
CDR3 protein: CASSFGTLLPDTQYF
CDR3 length: 15
D gene: .
clone size: few
J gene: TRBJ2-3
V gene: TRBV5-1

CDR3 DNA: TGTGCCAGCAGCTTGAGAGCGCAGGGGGCGCCCAGCTTC
CDR3 protein: CASSLRAQGAPSF
CDR3 length: 13
D gene: TRBD1
clone size: .
J gene: TRBJ1-2
V gene: TRBV7-2

CDR3 DNA: TGTGCCAGCAGCCTACGTTTAGGTAGTAACACTGAAGCTTTCTTT
CDR3 protein: CASSLRLGSNTEAFF
CDR3 length: 15
D gene: .
clone size: few
J gene: TRBJ1-1
V gene: TRBV11-3

CDR3 DNA: TGTGCCAGCAGCAGGGACAGGAGCACCGGGGAGCTGTTTTTT
CDR3 protein: CASSRDRSTGELFF
CDR3 length: 14
D gene: TRBD1
clone size: .
J gene: TRBJ2-2
V gene: TRBV7-2

CDR3 DNA: TGTGCCAGCAGCTTAGACCGCCCGGCGGATACGCAGTATTTT
CDR3 protein: CASSLDRPADTQYF
CDR3 length: 14
D gene: .
clone size: .
J gene: TRBJ2-3
V gene: TRBV11-3

CDR3 DNA: TGTGCCAGCAGCCCCGAGGTCCGGAGTGGGGAGACCCAGTACTTC
CDR3 protein: CASSPEVRSGETQYF
CDR3 length: 15
D gene: .
clone size: .
J gene: TRBJ2-5
V gene: TRBV7-8

CDR3 DNA: TGTGCCAGCAGCTTAGCGGGACAGGGCCCCTACAATGAGCAGTTCTTC
CDR3 protein: CASSLAGQGPYNEQFF
CDR3 length: 16
D gene: TRBD1
clone size: .
J gene: TRBJ2-1
V gene: TRBV7-9

CDR3 DNA: TGTGCCAGCAGCTTGGGTAGCGGGGCAGATACGCAGTATTTT
CDR3 protein: CASSLGSGADTQYF
CDR3 length: 14
D gene: TRBD2
clone size: .
J gene: TRBJ2-3
V gene: TRBV11-3

CDR3 DNA: TGTGCCAGCAGCTTAGTGGACAGCTACGAGCAGTACTTC
CDR3 protein: CASSLVDSYEQYF
CDR3 length: 13
D gene: .
clone size: .
J gene: TRBJ2-7
V gene: TRBV11-2

CDR3 DNA: TGTGCCAGCAGGGCCGGGGGGCATACTGAAGCTTTCTTT
CDR3 protein: CASRAGGHTEAFF
CDR3 length: 13
D gene: .
clone size: .
J gene: TRBJ1-1
V gene: TRBV25-1

CDR3 DNA: TGCGCCAGCAGGTACGGGACAGAAGATTCACCCCTCCACTTT
CDR3 protein: CASRYGTEDSPLHF
CDR3 length: 14
D gene: TRBD1
clone size: .
J gene: TRBJ1-6
V gene: TRBV5-1

CDR3 DNA: TGTGCCAGCAGCTTTTCTATAAATGAAAAACTGTTTTTT
CDR3 protein: CASSFSINEKLFF
CDR3 length: 13
D gene: .
clone size: .
J gene: TRBJ1-4
V gene: TRBV11-2

CDR3 DNA: TGTGCCAGCAGCTCGAGACAGGGGGCTGGCCAGCCCCAGCATTTT
CDR3 protein: CASSSRQGAGQPQHF
CDR3 length: 15
D gene: TRBD1
clone size: .
J gene: TRBJ1-5
V gene: TRBV5-4

CDR3 DNA: TGTGCCAGCACTCCTAACGAGGGGTTGCAGCCCCAGCATTTT
CDR3 protein: CASTPNEGLQPQHF
CDR3 length: 14
D gene: .
clone size: .
J gene: TRBJ1-5
V gene: TRBV7-3

CDR3 DNA: TGTGCCAGCTCACCTCGCCGGCTAGCGGAGAGCACAGATACGCAGTATTTT
CDR3 protein: CASSPRRLAESTDTQYF
CDR3 length: 17
D gene: TRBD2
clone size: .
J gene: TRBJ2-3
V gene: TRBV18

CDR3 DNA: TGTGCCAGTAAGCCAAGTGGGAACTATGGCTACACCTTC
CDR3 protein: CASKPSGNYGYTF
CDR3 length: 13
D gene: .
clone size: .
J gene: TRBJ1-2
V gene: TRBV19